This T cell receptor (beta chain) was recorded in a study of cytomegalovirus exposure and HLA in healthy donors. Overall study results and limits: In a later analysis, a missense DCLRE1C variant was linked to TCR beta V- and J-gene trimming.

The PCR had 60 Vbeta and 13 Jbeta primers. This table comes from immunoSEQ multiplex PCR, and its TCRdb copy is limited to in-frame clones, with some not included. This table has 100,000 to 120,000 clones, around 66% appearing once. As concerns this clone: No antigen is known for it.

CDR3 size: 15 residues. V was trimmed by 8 bases and J by 4 bases, leaving 17 bases between them. Germline lookup yields CDR1 SNHLY and CDR2 FYNNEI. V gene TRBV2 combines with J gene TRBJ2-2; the D gene is possibly TRBD2 (7 bases). This sequence was found in a man between 18 and 29 years old in good health and CMV-seropositive. Sequenced sample: PBMCs. The CDR3 spells CASGEGGGVTGELFF. CDR3 nucleotides: TGTGCCAGCGGGGAGGGGGGGGGAGTCACCGGGGAGCTGTTTTTT. The variable domain in full, completed from reference TRBV2 and TRBJ2-2, reads EPEVTQTPSHQVTQMGQEVILRCVPISNHLYFYWYRQILGQKVEFLVSFYNNEISEKSEIFDDQFSVERPDGSNFTLKIRSTKLEDSAMYFCASGEGGGVTGELFFGEGSRLTVL.